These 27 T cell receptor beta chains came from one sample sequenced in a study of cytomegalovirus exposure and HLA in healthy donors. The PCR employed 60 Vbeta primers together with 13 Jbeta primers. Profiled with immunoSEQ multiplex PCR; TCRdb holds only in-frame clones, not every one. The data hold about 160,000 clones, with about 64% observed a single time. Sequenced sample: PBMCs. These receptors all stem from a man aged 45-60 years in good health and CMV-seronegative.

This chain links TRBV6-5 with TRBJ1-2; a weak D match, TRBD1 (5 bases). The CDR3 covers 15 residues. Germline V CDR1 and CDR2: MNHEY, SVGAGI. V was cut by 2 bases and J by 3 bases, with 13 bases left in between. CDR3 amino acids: CASSYPWGVHYGYTF. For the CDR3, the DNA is TGTGCCAGCAGTTACCCTTGGGGCGTTCACTATGGCTACACCTTC.

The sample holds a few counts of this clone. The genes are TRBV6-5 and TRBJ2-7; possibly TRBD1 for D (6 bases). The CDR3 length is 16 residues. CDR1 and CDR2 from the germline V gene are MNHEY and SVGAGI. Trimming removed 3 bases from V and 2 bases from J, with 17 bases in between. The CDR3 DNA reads TGTGCCAGCAGTTATCGTAGGACAGCTCTTGCCTACGAGCAGTACTTC. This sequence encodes CASSYRRTALAYEQYF.

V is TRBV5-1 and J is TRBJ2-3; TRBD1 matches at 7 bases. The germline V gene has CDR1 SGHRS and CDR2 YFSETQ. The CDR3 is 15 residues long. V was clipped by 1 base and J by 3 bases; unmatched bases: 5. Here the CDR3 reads CASSLNTGVTDTQYF. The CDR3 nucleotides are TGCGCCAGCAGCTTGAACACAGGGGTAACAGATACGCAGTATTTT.

DNA of the CDR3: TGTGCCAGCAGCCAAGAGGTAGGGACAGGGGGCAACGAGCAGTACTTC. Translated, it gives CASSQEVGTGGNEQYF. V usage is TRBV4-2 and J usage is TRBJ2-7, with 12 bases matching TRBD1. With 0 bases clipped from V and 5 bases from J, the junction kept 5 bases outside the gene matches. Germline assignment: CDR1 LGHNA and CDR2 YNFKEQ. The CDR3 covers 16 residues.

CDR3 DNA: TGCAGTGCTAGGGACTCCTGGGCTCAGTACTTC. Its translation is CSARDSWAQYF. The rearrangement joins TRBV20-1 to TRBJ2-5, with a tentative D call TRBD2 (5 bases). The length of the CDR3 is 11 residues. CDR1 DFQATT and CDR2 SNEGSKA come from the germline V gene (reference sequence). Trimming removed 3 bases at V and 11 bases at J, with 13 bases between.

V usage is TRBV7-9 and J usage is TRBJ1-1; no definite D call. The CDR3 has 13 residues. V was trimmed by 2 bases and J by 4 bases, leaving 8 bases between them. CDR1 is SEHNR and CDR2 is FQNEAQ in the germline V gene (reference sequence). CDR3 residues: CASSLHSGTEAFF. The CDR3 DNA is TGTGCCAGCAGCTTACATAGTGGCACTGAAGCTTTCTTT.

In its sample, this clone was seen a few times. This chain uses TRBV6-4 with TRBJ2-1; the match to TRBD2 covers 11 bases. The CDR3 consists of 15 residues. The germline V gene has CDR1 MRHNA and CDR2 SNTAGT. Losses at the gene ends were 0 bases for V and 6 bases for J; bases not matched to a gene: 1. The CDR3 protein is CASSDSSGGANEQFF. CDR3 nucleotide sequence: TGTGCCAGCAGTGACTCTAGCGGGGGGGCCAATGAGCAGTTCTTC.

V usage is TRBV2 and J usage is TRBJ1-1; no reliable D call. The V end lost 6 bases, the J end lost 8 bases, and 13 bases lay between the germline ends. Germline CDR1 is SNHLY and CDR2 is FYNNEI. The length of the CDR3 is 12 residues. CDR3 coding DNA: TGTGCCAGCAGCGGGAGCGGCCGAGAAGCTTTCTTT. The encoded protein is CASSGSGREAFF. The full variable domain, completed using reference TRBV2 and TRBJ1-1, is EPEVTQTPSHQVTQMGQEVILRCVPISNHLYFYWYRQILGQKVEFLVSFYNNEISEKSEIFDDQFSVERPDGSNFTLKIRSTKLEDSAMYFCASSGSGREAFFGQGTRLTVV.

CDR3 coding DNA: TGCGCCAGCAGCCCGGGACAGGGGAGGGGCTGGAACACTGAAGCTTTCTTT. Its protein product is CASSPGQGRGWNTEAFF. This chain joins TRBV5-1 and TRBJ1-1, with 10 bases fitting TRBD1. V was pared by 4 bases and J by 1 base, with 10 bases of the junction left unmatched. The CDR3 has 17 amino acids. Per germline, CDR1 SGHRS and CDR2 YFSETQ.

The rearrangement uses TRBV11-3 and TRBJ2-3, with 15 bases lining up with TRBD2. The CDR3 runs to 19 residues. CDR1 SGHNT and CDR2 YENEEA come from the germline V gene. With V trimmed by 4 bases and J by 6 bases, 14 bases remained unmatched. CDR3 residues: CASSYSPFGLAGGSDTQYF. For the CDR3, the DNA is TGTGCCAGCAGCTATTCCCCCTTTGGACTAGCGGGGGGGTCGGATACGCAGTATTTT.

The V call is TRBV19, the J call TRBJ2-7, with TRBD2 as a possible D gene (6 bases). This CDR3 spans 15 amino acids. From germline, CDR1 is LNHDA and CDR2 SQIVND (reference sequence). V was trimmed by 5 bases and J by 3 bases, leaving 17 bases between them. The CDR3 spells CASSWAGRTRYEQYF. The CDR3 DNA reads TGTGCCAGTAGTTGGGCGGGACGGACTCGCTACGAGCAGTACTTC.

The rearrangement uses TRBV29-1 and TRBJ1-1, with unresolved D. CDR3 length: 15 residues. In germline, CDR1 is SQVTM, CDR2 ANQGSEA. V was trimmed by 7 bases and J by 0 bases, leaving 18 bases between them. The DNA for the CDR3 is TGCAGCGCCCCTGGGAGGGCGGAAATGAACACTGAAGCTTTCTTT. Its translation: CSAPGRAEMNTEAFF.

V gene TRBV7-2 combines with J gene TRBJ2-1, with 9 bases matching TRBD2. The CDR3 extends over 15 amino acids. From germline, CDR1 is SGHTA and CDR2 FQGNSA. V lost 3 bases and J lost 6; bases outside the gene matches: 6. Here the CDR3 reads CASSLGLAGTNEQFF. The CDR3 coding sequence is TGTGCCAGCAGCTTGGGGCTAGCGGGGACCAATGAGCAGTTCTTC.

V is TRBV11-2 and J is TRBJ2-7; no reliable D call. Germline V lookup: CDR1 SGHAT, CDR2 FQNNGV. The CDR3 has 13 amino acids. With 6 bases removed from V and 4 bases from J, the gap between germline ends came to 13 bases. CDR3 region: CASRPAGGYEQYF. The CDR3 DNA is TGTGCCAGCAGACCCGCCGGCGGATACGAGCAGTACTTC.

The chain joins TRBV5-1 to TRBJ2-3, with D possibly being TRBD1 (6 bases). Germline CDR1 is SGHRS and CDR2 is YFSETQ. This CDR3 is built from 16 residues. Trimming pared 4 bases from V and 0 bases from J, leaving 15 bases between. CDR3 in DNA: TGCGCCAGCAGCCGGAGCAGGGGAACTAGCACAGATACGCAGTATTTT. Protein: CASSRSRGTSTDTQYF.

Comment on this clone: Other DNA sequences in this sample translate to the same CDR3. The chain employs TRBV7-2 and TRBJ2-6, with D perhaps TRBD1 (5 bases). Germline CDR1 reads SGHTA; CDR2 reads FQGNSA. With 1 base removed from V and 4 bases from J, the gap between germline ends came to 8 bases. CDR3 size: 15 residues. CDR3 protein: CASSLGGSGANVLTF. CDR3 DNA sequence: TGTGCCAGCAGCTTAGGGGGCTCAGGGGCCAACGTCCTGACTTTC.

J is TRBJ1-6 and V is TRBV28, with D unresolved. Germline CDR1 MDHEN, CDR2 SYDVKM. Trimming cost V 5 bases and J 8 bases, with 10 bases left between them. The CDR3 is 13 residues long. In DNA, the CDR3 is TGTGCCAGCAGTGCCCGGGTCGATTCACCCCTCCACTTT. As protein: CASSARVDSPLHF.

The CDR3 nucleotides are TGTGCTAGTGGTTTGGGCAGGGGGACCGGGGAGCTGTTTTTT. This sequence encodes CASGLGRGTGELFF. The rearrangement joins TRBV12-5 to TRBJ2-2; 7 bases line up with TRBD1. Germline-derived CDR1 and CDR2 are LGHNT and FRNRAP. With 1 base clipped from V and 5 bases from J, the junction kept 1 base outside the gene matches. The CDR3 contains 14 residues.

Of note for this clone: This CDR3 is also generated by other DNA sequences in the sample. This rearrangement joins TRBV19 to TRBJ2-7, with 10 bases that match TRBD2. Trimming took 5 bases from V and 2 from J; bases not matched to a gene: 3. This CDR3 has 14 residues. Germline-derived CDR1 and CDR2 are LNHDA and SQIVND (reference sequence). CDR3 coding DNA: TGTGCCAGTAGTCGGCTAGCGGGGGCCTACGAGCAGTACTTC. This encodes CASSRLAGAYEQYF.

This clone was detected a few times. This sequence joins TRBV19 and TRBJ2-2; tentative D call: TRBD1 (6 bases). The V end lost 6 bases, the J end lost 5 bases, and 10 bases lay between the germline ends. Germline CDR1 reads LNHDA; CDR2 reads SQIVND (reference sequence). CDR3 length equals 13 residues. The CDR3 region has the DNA TGTGCCAGTAGAGCCCAGGGGACCGGGGAGCTGTTTTTT. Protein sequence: CASRAQGTGELFF.

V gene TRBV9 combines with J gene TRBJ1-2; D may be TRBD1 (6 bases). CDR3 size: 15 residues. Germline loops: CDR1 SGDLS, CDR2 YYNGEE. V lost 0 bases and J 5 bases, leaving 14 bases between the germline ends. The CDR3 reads CASSVDGGPGYGYTF. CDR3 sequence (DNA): TGTGCCAGCAGCGTAGACGGGGGGCCGGGGTATGGCTACACCTTC.

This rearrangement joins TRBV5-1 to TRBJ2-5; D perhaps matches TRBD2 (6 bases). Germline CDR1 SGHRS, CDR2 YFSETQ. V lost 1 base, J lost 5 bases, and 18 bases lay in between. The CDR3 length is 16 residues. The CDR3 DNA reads TGCGCCAGCAGCTTGACGGGCGGGGTCCGACTGGAGACCCAGTACTTC. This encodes CASSLTGGVRLETQYF.

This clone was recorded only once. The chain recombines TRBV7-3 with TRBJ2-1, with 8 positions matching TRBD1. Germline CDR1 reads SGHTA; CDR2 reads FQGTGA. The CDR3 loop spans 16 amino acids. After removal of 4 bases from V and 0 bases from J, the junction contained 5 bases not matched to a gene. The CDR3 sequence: CASSSTGGGSYNEQFF. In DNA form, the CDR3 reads TGTGCCAGCAGCTCCACAGGGGGAGGCTCCTACAATGAGCAGTTCTTC.

The CDR3 bases are TGCAGCTCTGACAGGGGGCTCCAAGAGACCCAGTACTTC. Translating gives CSSDRGLQETQYF. The chain employs TRBV29-1 and TRBJ2-5; 10 positions agree with TRBD1. Germline values: CDR1 SQVTM, CDR2 ANQGSEA. Losses at the gene ends were 8 bases for V and 1 base for J; bases not matched to a gene: 4. The CDR3 has 13 residues.

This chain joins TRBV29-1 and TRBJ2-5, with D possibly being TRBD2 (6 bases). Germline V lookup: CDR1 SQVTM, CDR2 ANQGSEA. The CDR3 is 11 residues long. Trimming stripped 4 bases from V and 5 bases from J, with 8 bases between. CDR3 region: CSVVGGETQYF. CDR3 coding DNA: TGCAGCGTTGTTGGAGGGGAGACCCAGTACTTC.

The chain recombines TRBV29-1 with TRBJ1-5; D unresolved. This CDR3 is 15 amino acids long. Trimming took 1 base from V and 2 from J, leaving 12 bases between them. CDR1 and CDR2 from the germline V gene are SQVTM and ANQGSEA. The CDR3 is CSVEVVGRGNQPQHF. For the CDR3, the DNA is TGCAGCGTTGAAGTGGTGGGGAGGGGCAATCAGCCCCAGCATTTT.

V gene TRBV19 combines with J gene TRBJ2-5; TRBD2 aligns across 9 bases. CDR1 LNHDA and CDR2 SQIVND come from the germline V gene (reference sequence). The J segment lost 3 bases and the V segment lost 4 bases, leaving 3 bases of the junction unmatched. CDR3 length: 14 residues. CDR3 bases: TGTGCCAGTAGTAATGTAGCGGGGGAAGAGACCCAGTACTTC. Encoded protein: CASSNVAGEETQYF.